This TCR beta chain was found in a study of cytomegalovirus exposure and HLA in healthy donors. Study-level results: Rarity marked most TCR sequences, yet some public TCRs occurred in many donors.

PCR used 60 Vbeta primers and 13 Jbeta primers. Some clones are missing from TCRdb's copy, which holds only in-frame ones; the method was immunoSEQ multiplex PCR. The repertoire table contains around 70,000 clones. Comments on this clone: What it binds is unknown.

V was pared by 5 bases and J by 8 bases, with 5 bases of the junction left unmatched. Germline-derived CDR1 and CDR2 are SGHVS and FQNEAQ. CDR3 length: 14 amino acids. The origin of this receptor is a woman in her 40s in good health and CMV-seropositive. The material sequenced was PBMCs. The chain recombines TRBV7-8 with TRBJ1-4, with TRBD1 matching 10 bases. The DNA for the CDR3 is TGTGCCAGCAGCCCCGGGACAGGGGTGGAAAAACTGTTTTTT. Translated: CASSPGTGVEKLFF. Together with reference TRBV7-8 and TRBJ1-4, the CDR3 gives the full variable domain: GAGVSQSPRYKVAKRGQDVALRCDPISGHVSLFWYQQALGQGPEFLTYFQNEAQLDKSGLPSDRFFAERPEGSVSTLKIQRTQQEDSAVYLCASSPGTGVEKLFFGSGTQLSVL.